This T cell receptor beta chain was recovered during a study of OX40 agonist ivuxolimab in advanced cancers. Study-wide results and caveats: On average, CD8+ T cells had more expanded clones than CD4+.

Patients with a history of autoimmune disease or on systemic immunosuppression were excluded. Trimming cost V 2 bases and J 0 bases, with 10 bases left between them. CDR1 is KGHSH, CDR2 LQKENI, per germline. The CDR3 contains 16 residues. Note on this clone: Its target is not known.

Some clones are missing from TCRdb's copy, which holds only in-frame ones; the method was immunoSEQ multiplex PCR. This sample carries 30,000 to 40,000 clones, about 70% of them seen once, and the ten largest clones take under 20%. The clonotype was recovered from an adult with an advanced solid tumor such as melanoma, head and neck, liver or kidney cancer. The material sequenced was CD4+ or CD8+ T cells sorted from blood, taken in a trial of the OX40 agonist ivuxolimab. The chain joins TRBV18 to TRBJ1-4; TRBD1 might be the D (5 bases). The CDR3 loop is CASSPSDTATNEKLFF. The DNA of the CDR3 is TGTGCCAGCTCACCATCGGACACAGCAACTAATGAAAAACTGTTTTTT.